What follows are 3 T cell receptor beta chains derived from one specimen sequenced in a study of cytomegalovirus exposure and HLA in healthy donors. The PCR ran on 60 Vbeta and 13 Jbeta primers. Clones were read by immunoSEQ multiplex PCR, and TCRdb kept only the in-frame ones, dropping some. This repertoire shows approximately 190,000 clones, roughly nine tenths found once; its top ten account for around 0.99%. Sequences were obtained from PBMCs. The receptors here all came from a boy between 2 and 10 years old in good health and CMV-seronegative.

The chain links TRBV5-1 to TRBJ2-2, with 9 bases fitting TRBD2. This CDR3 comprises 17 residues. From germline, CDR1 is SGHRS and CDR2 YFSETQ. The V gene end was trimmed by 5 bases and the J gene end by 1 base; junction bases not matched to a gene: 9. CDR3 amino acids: CASSRSTSGLNTGELFF. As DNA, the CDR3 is TGCGCCAGCAGTCGTTCGACTAGCGGCCTGAACACCGGGGAGCTGTTTTTT.

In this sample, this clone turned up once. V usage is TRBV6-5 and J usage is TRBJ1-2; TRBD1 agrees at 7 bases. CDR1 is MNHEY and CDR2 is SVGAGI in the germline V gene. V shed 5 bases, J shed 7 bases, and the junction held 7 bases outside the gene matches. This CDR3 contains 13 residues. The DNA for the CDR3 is TGTGCCAGCAGTCCCCCGGAGGGGGCTGGCTACACCTTC. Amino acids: CASSPPEGAGYTF.

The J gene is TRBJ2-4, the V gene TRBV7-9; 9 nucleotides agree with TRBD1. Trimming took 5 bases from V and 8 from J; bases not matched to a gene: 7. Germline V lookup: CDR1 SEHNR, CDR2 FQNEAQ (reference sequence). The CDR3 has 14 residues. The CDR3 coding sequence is TGTGCCAGCAGCAACGGGGACAGGGAATACATTCAGTACTTC. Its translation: CASSNGDREYIQYF.